This is a list of T cell receptor beta chains from one sample in a study of blood T cell repertoires in COVID-19. Some clones are missing from TCRdb's copy, which holds only in-frame ones; the method was immunoSEQ multiplex PCR. The sample records roughly 42,000 clones, around 88% being singletons. Specimen: peripheral blood. These receptors were obtained from a human donor in a cohort sampled during active COVID-19. CDR3s include the opening cysteine and the closing phenylalanine or tryptophan. Each record gives: J gene, clone size, D gene, V gene, CDR3 DNA, CDR3 protein. A D gene is named only where the DNA matches it firmly. Part of the rows lack a size; the others show once, few, many or a class for expanded clones.

j_gene: TRBJ2-1
abundance: .
d_gene: TRBD1
v_gene: TRBV6-2/TRBV6-3
CDR3nt: TGTGCCAGCAGTTACTCGAGACAGGGGGTCAATGAGCAGTTCTTC
CDR3aa: CASSYSRQGVNEQFF

j_gene: TRBJ2-7
abundance: .
d_gene: .
v_gene: TRBV6-5
CDR3nt: TGTGCCAGCAGCCTTAGTGGCGAGCAGTACTTC
CDR3aa: CASSLSGEQYF

j_gene: TRBJ1-2
abundance: .
d_gene: .
v_gene: TRBV5-6
CDR3nt: TGTGCCAGCAGTCCGACAGTTACCTATGGCTACACCTTC
CDR3aa: CASSPTVTYGYTF

j_gene: TRBJ1-4
abundance: .
d_gene: TRBD1
v_gene: TRBV6-5
CDR3nt: TGTGCCAGCAGCCGTGGACAGGGAGGTGAAAAACTGTTTTTT
CDR3aa: CASSRGQGGEKLFF

j_gene: TRBJ2-7
abundance: .
d_gene: .
v_gene: TRBV7-2
CDR3nt: TGTGCCAGCAGCTTAGGCGGGGTTCGCTCCTACGAGCAGTACTTC
CDR3aa: CASSLGGVRSYEQYF

j_gene: TRBJ1-3
abundance: .
d_gene: .
v_gene: TRBV6-5
CDR3nt: TGTGCCAGCACTCCAAGGGACATCTCTGGAAACACCATATATTTT
CDR3aa: CASTPRDISGNTIYF

j_gene: TRBJ1-3
abundance: .
d_gene: .
v_gene: TRBV6-5
CDR3nt: TGTGCCAGCAGTTACTCGATGGCGGGAGCCGGAAACACCATATATTTT
CDR3aa: CASSYSMAGAGNTIYF

j_gene: TRBJ1-2
abundance: .
d_gene: TRBD1
v_gene: TRBV7-3
CDR3nt: TGTGCCAGCAGCTGGGGACAGGGAGGCCTGAGTGGCTACACCTTC
CDR3aa: CASSWGQGGLSGYTF

j_gene: TRBJ2-2
abundance: .
d_gene: .
v_gene: TRBV9
CDR3nt: TGTGCCAGCAGCGTTTACAGGTCCACCGGGGAGCTGTTTTTT
CDR3aa: CASSVYRSTGELFF

j_gene: TRBJ2-1
abundance: .
d_gene: .
v_gene: TRBV7-2
CDR3nt: TGTGCCAGCAGCGTCCTTCAGGCGGGTGAGCAGTTCTTC
CDR3aa: CASSVLQAGEQFF

j_gene: TRBJ1-3
abundance: few
d_gene: .
v_gene: TRBV5-1
CDR3nt: TGCGCCAGCAGCCCGATGGCGGGTATATCTGGAAACACCATATATTTT
CDR3aa: CASSPMAGISGNTIYF

j_gene: TRBJ1-3
abundance: .
d_gene: .
v_gene: TRBV5-1
CDR3nt: TGCGCCAGCAGCTGGGGGCCTGGAAACACCATATATTTT
CDR3aa: CASSWGPGNTIYF

j_gene: TRBJ2-5
abundance: .
d_gene: .
v_gene: TRBV7-2
CDR3nt: TGTGCCAGCAGCTTAGGATCAGGGTCGGGAGAGACCCAGTACTTC
CDR3aa: CASSLGSGSGETQYF

j_gene: TRBJ1-2
abundance: .
d_gene: TRBD1
v_gene: TRBV3-1/TRBV3-2
CDR3nt: TGTGCCAGCAGCTCAACAGGGGATGGCTACACCTTC
CDR3aa: CASSSTGDGYTF

j_gene: TRBJ1-2
abundance: .
d_gene: .
v_gene: TRBV6-5
CDR3nt: TGTGCCAGCAGTTACGGGCAGGGCGGGAAATATGGCTACACCTTC
CDR3aa: CASSYGQGGKYGYTF